The clone carrying this T cell receptor (beta chain) was seen a handful of times. Its cognate antigen is unknown. The data originate from a study of response to subunit inactivated influenza vaccine. One entry per CDR3 protein, called by TCRdb with MiXCR from the RT-PCR reads. The sample includes about 180,000 distinct CDR3 sequences, approximately 9.2% of them seen just once. The CDR3 has 14 amino acids. Germline assignment: CDR1 SGHDN and CDR2 FVKESK. V lost 1 base to trimming and J lost 1 base, with 4 bases between them. Findings and limits, study-wide: Few new T cells, the authors suggested, are recruited by each seasonal influenza vaccination.

Sample: non-naive T cells sorted from PBMCs, taken on the day of vaccination. This TCR came from a middle-aged man who received an inactivated influenza vaccine. V and J are TRBV14 and TRBJ2-2; D gene unclear. The CDR3 sequence is CASSQARNTGELFF. The CDR3 DNA follows: TGTGCCAGCAGCCAAGCAAGGAACACCGGGGAGCTGTTTTTT.